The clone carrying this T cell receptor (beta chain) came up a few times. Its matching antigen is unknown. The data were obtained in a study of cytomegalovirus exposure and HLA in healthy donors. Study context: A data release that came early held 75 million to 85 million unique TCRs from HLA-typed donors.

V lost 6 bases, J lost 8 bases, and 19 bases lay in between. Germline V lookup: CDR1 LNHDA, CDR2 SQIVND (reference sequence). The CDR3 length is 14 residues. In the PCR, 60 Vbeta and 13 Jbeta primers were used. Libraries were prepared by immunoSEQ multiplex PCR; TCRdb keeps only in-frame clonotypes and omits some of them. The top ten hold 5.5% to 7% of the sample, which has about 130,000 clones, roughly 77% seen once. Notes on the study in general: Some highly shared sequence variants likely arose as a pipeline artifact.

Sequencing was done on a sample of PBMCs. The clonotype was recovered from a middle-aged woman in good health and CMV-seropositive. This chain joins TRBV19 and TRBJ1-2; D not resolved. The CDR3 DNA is TGTGCCAGTAGGGACTCCCAACTATTAGGCGGCTACACCTTC. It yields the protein CASRDSQLLGGYTF.